This TCR beta chain came from a study of blood T cells in healthy people across ages. This clonotype was observed many times. Its cognate antigen is unknown. Through a sample-barcoded 5' primer and a J-beta primer mix, a second PCR was run for roughly 6 to 12 cycles. Using its own MiXCR run on the 5' RACE reads, TCRdb lists one record per CDR3 protein. The data hold roughly 410,000 distinct CDR3 sequences, with 52% observed a single time. Broader study findings: TCR beta diversity per million T cells fell roughly linearly with age.

Per germline, CDR1 KGHDR and CDR2 SFDVKD. The CDR3 contains 15 residues. V shed 5 bases and J 9 bases; nucleotides not matched to a gene: 15. This sequence joins TRBV24-1 and TRBJ2-7; 7 bases align to TRBD1. The sequenced sample was blood. This TCR derives from a man aged 55 to 69 in good health. As DNA, the CDR3 is TGTGCCACCAGTGGCAACAGGGGCGGCCTACGAGGGCAGTACTTC. Amino acid sequence: CATSGNRGGLRGQYF.